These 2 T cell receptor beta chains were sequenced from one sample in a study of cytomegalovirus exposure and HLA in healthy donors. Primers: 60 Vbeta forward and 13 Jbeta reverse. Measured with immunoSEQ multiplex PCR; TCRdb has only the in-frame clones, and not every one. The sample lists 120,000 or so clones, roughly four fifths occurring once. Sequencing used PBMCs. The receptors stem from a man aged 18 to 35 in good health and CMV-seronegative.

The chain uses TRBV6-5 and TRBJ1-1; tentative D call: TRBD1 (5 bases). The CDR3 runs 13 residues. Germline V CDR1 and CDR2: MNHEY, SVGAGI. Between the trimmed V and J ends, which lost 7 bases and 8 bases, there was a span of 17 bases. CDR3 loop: CASTTVGPREAFF. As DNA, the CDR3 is TGTGCCAGCACGACGGTGGGGCCCCGAGAAGCTTTCTTT.

CDR3 loop: CASSPNNSPLHF. The CDR3 DNA is TGTGCCAGCTCACCTAATAATTCACCCCTCCACTTT. The rearrangement joins TRBV18 to TRBJ1-6; no firm D call. The V gene lost 3 bases and the J gene lost 5 bases, with 2 bases spanning the gap. The CDR3 spans 12 residues. Per the germline V gene, CDR1 is KGHSH and CDR2 is LQKENI.